This T cell receptor beta chain was recovered during a study of T cells in Graves' hyperthyroidism and ophthalmopathy. Uncontrolled infection, other autoimmune disease, pregnancy or lactation excluded patients. From RNA transcripts, TCR beta CDR3 regions were amplified. First-round RT-PCR with HTBI primers amplified the TCR CDR3 region. A single record per CDR3 protein comes from TCRdb applying MiXCR to the multiplex PCR reads. The sample gives about 540,000 distinct CDR3 sequences, around 46% of which show up once; about 7.9% is in the top ten. A few counts support this clonotype. Its antigen is as yet unknown. Study results and limitations: Stable hyperthyroidism and ophthalmopathy were separated using 13 V-J signatures.

This TCR came from a young woman with Graves' hyperthyroidism. What was sequenced was peripheral blood or thyroid tissue (not recorded which).

DNA for the CDR3: TGTGCCAGCAGAGAAGGCCTTGAAGCTTTCTTT. Translation gives CASREGLEAFF. The rearrangement uses TRBV12-3 or TRBV12-4 and TRBJ1-1; unclear D gene. The CDR3 spans 11 residues. Between the trimmed V and J ends, which lost 6 bases and 7 bases, there was a span of 9 bases.